This TCR beta chain is from a study of T cells in tuberculosis. Findings of the study overall: GEM motif frequencies gave over 60% accuracy; the GMM repertoire gave approximately 90%.

Clones were read by immunoSEQ multiplex PCR, and TCRdb kept only the in-frame ones, dropping some. The data show around 30,000 clones, with around 90% seen just once and less than 7% held by the top ten. The V and J ends lost 4 bases and 5 bases, in that order; junction bases with no gene match: 12. Germline values: CDR1 SGDLS, CDR2 YYNGEE. The CDR3 covers 16 residues. A word on this clone: Its antigen is unknown.

This TCR derives from a donor between 10 and 35 years old with latent tuberculosis or without tuberculosis infection. The chain is built from TRBV9 and TRBJ2-3, with 8 bases fitting TRBD2. Input material: PBMCs. In DNA form, the CDR3 reads TGTGCCAGCAGCTCTCGCGGGGGGCGAGATATAGATACGCAGTATTTT. Encoded protein: CASSSRGGRDIDTQYF.